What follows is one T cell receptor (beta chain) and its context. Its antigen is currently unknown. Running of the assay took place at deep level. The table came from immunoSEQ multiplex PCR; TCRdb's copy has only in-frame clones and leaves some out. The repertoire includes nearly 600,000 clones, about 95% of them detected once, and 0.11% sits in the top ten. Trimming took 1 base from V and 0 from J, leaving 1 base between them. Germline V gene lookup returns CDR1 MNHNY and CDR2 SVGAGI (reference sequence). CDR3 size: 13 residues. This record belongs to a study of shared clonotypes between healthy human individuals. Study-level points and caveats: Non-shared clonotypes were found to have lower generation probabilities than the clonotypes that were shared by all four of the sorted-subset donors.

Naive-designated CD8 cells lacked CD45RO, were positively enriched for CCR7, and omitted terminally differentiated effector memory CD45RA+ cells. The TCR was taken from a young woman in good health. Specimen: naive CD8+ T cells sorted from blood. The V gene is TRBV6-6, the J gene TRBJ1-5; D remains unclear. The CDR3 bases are TGTGCCAGCAGTTACTTTAGCAATCAGCCCCAGCATTTT. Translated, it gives CASSYFSNQPQHF.